This TCR beta chain emerged from a study of OX40 agonist ivuxolimab in advanced cancers. Across the whole study: Therapy given before enrollment (anti-PD-1, anti-PD-L1 or anti-CTLA-4) was allowed, and 40% to 50% had some.

Sequencing was performed with immunoSEQ multiplex PCR; in TCRdb, only in-frame clones are kept and a portion is missing. The data hold about 58,000 clones, with around nine tenths observed a single time. The CDR3 sequence is 16 residues long. The junction had 9 bases not matched to a gene; V was cut back by 5 bases and J by 1 base. From germline, CDR1 is MNHEY and CDR2 SMNVEV (reference sequence). Here the sequenced sample was CD4+ or CD8+ T cells sorted from blood, taken in a trial of the OX40 agonist ivuxolimab. This receptor was taken from an adult with an advanced solid tumor such as melanoma, head and neck, liver or kidney cancer. The chain is built from TRBV27 and TRBJ2-7; 9 nucleotides line up with TRBD1. The CDR3 nucleotides are TGTGCCAGCAGTCAGGGACAGGGTAGGGGGTCCTACGAGCAGTACTTC. This encodes CASSQGQGRGSYEQYF.